This entry concerns a single T cell receptor beta chain. The data were produced by immunoSEQ multiplex PCR, yet TCRdb's version contains in-frame clones alone and is incomplete. Here the sample spans around 50,000 clones, 77% being singletons. V lost 7 bases and J lost 3; bases outside the gene matches: 13. The germline CDR1 and CDR2 sequences are KGHDR and SFDVKD. The CDR3 extends over 18 amino acids. The sample comes from a study of blood T cell repertoires in COVID-19. The source is a human donor with active or convalescent COVID-19. The donor label of this sample is uncertain. Source material: peripheral blood. V is TRBV24-1 and J is TRBJ2-1, with 11 nucleotides matching TRBD2. CDR3 DNA: TGTGCCACCAGCGGCGGGACTAGCGGCCCTGGGCGCTACAATGAGCAGTTCTTC. It yields the protein CATSGGTSGPGRYNEQFF.